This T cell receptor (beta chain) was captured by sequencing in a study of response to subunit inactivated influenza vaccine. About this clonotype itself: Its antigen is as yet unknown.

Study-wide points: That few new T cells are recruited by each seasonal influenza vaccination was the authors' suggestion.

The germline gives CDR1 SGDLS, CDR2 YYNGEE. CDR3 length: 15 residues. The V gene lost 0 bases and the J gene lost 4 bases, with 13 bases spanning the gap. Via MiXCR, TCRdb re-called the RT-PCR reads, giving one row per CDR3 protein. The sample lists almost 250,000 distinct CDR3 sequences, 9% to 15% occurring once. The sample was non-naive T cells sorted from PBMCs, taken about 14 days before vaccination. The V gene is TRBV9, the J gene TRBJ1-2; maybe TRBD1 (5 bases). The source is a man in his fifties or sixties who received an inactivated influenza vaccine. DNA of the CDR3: TGTGCCAGCAGCGTAGGTGTCGGGACCTTCTATGGCTACACCTTC. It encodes CASSVGVGTFYGYTF.